This TCR beta chain was captured by sequencing in a study of cytomegalovirus exposure and HLA in healthy donors. Study information: Findings of an earlier analysis included roughly 110 million unique TCR beta sequences from some 190 million T cells.

The PCR employed 60 Vbeta primers together with 13 Jbeta primers. Here immunoSEQ multiplex PCR was the method, and the copy in TCRdb shows in-frame clones only, minus some. The sample consists of around 180,000 clones, 77% of them appearing once. Concerning this clone: The antigen is not known.

Study-level results: Specificity of three CMV-associated chains for CMV antigens was verified in vitro. A further, later analysis showed that HLA-associated TCR beta chains (compared with equally common others) were more clonally expanded.

The CDR3 is 14 amino acids. Trimming took 0 bases from V and 6 from J, leaving 10 bases between them. CDR1 is LNHNV and CDR2 is YYDKDF in the germline V gene (reference sequence). The sequencing sample was made of PBMCs. This clonotype was sampled from a woman under 40 in good health and CMV-seropositive. The chain has TRBV15 and TRBJ2-3; D possibly corresponds to TRBD1 (5 bases). The CDR3 DNA sequence: TGTGCCACCAGCAGAGACAGGGTGACGGATACGCAGTATTTT. Translation gives CATSRDRVTDTQYF.